The 10 T cell receptor beta chains below were found in one sample sequenced in a study of blood T cell repertoires in COVID-19. This table comes from immunoSEQ multiplex PCR, and its TCRdb copy is limited to in-frame clones, with some not included. The table has roughly 350,000 clones, about 90% seen once; the top ten hold 6% to 7%. Input material: peripheral blood. These receptors were collected from a woman aged 50 to 65 with COVID-19, enrolled during active disease.

The chain joins TRBV5-1 to TRBJ1-5, with a possible D match to TRBD1 (5 bases). Trimming took 4 bases from V and 3 from J, leaving 14 bases between them. This CDR3 has 15 amino acids. CDR1 SGHRS and CDR2 YFSETQ come from the germline V gene. The CDR3 loop is CASSTGTEPNQPQHF. CDR3 bases: TGCGCCAGCAGCACCGGGACTGAACCCAATCAGCCCCAGCATTTT. The whole variable domain, remainder taken from reference TRBV5-1 and TRBJ1-5, is KAGVTQTPRYLIKTRGQQVTLSCSPISGHRSVSWYQQTPGQGLQFLFEYFSETQRNKGNFPGRFSGRQFSNSRSEMNVSTLELGDSALYLCASSTGTEPNQPQHFGDGTRLSIL.

This clone occurred a few times. The chain combines TRBV10-3 with TRBJ1-2; 8 bases match TRBD1. Germline CDR1 is ENHRY and CDR2 is SYGVKD. The CDR3 runs 17 residues. J was trimmed by 5 bases and V by 0 bases; bases with no gene match: 11. The CDR3 region is CAISESEGTGSRYGYTF. For the CDR3, the DNA is TGTGCCATCAGTGAGTCGGAGGGGACAGGTTCACGGTATGGCTACACCTTC.

This clone was seen just once. The chain uses TRBV27 and TRBJ1-2, with D unresolved. The V and J ends lost 6 bases and 5 bases respectively, with 16 bases between them. The CDR3 runs to 14 residues. Per germline, CDR1 MNHEY and CDR2 SMNVEV (reference sequence). The CDR3 bases are TGTGCCAGCAGGAGAACAGTTGGTTCGTATGGCTACACCTTC. Translation gives CASRRTVGSYGYTF.

The V and J genes are TRBV11-3 and TRBJ2-1; 9 bases line up with TRBD2. With V trimmed by 4 bases and J by 9 bases, 7 bases remained unmatched. The CDR3 is made up of 14 amino acids. Germline V gene data show CDR1 as SGHNT and CDR2 as YENEEA. CDR3 nucleotide sequence: TGTGCCAGCAGCTCGAGACTAGCGGAGGGTGAGCAGTTCTTC. This encodes CASSSRLAEGEQFF. Supplemented by reference TRBV11-3 and TRBJ2-1, the full variable domain reads EAGVVQSPRYKIIEKKQPVAFWCNPISGHNTLYWYLQNLGQGPELLIRYENEEAVDDSQLPKDRFSAERLKGVDSTLKIQPAELGDSAVYLCASSSRLAEGEQFFGPGTRLTVL.

This clone was observed a single time. The rearrangement uses TRBV6-5 and TRBJ2-2; D is unresolved. The CDR3 sequence is 12 residues long. Germline loops: CDR1 MNHEY, CDR2 SVGAGI. V dropped 5 bases and J dropped 3 bases, with 4 bases sitting between them. CDR3 in DNA: TGTGCCAGCAGTACATACACCGGGGAGCTGTTTTTT. Amino acids: CASSTYTGELFF.

This chain uses TRBV5-1 with TRBJ2-1, with D uncertain. Germline loops: CDR1 SGHRS, CDR2 YFSETQ. The CDR3 contains 16 residues. V gave up 1 base and J gave up 0 bases, with 11 bases separating them. The CDR3 here is CASSLTAEYSYNEQFF. The CDR3, as DNA: TGCGCCAGCAGCTTGACCGCGGAGTACTCCTACAATGAGCAGTTCTTC.

This clone is a singleton in its sample. The chain carries TRBV24-1 and TRBJ2-2, with a tentative D call TRBD2 (7 bases). This CDR3 spans 15 amino acids. Trimming removed 1 base from V and 4 bases from J, with 9 bases in between. Germline CDR1 is KGHDR and CDR2 is SFDVKD. CDR3 bases: TGTGCCACCAGTGATTTAGGGGGGGCCACCGGGGAGCTGTTTTTT. It specifies CATSDLGGATGELFF.

J is TRBJ1-2 and V is TRBV7-9; the D gene is possibly TRBD1 (6 bases). V lost 3 bases, J lost 5 bases, and 19 bases lay in between. The CDR3 loop spans 16 amino acids. Germline CDR1 and CDR2: SEHNR and FQNEAQ (reference sequence). Here the CDR3 reads CASSFTYDRPPYGYTF. CDR3 nucleotides: TGTGCCAGCAGCTTTACATACGACAGGCCTCCTTATGGCTACACCTTC.

This sequence joins TRBV15 and TRBJ2-7; TRBD2 matches at 13 bases. CDR3 size: 15 residues. Germline values: CDR1 LNHNV, CDR2 YYDKDF (reference sequence). V gave up 0 bases and J gave up 5 bases; unmatched junction bases: 1. Written as DNA, the CDR3 is TGTGCCACCAGCAGAGAAGGACTAGCGGGAGACGAGCAGTACTTC. It codes for CATSREGLAGDEQYF. Full variable domain (outside the CDR3, taken from reference TRBV15 and TRBJ2-7): DAMVIQNPRYQVTQFGKPVTLSCSQTLNHNVMYWYQQKSSQAPKLLFHYYDKDFNNEADTPDNFQSRRPNTSFCFLDIRSPGLGDTAMYLCATSREGLAGDEQYFGPGTRLTVT.

The chain carries TRBV13 and TRBJ1-2; 8 bases match TRBD1. The J segment lost 7 bases and the V segment lost 5 bases, leaving 9 bases of the junction unmatched. The CDR3 contains 14 residues. CDR1 is PRHDT and CDR2 is FYEKMQ in the germline V gene (reference sequence). Here the CDR3 DNA reads TGTGCCAGCAGCCTATTACAGGGGGTTAGTGGCTACACCTTC. This gives the protein CASSLLQGVSGYTF.